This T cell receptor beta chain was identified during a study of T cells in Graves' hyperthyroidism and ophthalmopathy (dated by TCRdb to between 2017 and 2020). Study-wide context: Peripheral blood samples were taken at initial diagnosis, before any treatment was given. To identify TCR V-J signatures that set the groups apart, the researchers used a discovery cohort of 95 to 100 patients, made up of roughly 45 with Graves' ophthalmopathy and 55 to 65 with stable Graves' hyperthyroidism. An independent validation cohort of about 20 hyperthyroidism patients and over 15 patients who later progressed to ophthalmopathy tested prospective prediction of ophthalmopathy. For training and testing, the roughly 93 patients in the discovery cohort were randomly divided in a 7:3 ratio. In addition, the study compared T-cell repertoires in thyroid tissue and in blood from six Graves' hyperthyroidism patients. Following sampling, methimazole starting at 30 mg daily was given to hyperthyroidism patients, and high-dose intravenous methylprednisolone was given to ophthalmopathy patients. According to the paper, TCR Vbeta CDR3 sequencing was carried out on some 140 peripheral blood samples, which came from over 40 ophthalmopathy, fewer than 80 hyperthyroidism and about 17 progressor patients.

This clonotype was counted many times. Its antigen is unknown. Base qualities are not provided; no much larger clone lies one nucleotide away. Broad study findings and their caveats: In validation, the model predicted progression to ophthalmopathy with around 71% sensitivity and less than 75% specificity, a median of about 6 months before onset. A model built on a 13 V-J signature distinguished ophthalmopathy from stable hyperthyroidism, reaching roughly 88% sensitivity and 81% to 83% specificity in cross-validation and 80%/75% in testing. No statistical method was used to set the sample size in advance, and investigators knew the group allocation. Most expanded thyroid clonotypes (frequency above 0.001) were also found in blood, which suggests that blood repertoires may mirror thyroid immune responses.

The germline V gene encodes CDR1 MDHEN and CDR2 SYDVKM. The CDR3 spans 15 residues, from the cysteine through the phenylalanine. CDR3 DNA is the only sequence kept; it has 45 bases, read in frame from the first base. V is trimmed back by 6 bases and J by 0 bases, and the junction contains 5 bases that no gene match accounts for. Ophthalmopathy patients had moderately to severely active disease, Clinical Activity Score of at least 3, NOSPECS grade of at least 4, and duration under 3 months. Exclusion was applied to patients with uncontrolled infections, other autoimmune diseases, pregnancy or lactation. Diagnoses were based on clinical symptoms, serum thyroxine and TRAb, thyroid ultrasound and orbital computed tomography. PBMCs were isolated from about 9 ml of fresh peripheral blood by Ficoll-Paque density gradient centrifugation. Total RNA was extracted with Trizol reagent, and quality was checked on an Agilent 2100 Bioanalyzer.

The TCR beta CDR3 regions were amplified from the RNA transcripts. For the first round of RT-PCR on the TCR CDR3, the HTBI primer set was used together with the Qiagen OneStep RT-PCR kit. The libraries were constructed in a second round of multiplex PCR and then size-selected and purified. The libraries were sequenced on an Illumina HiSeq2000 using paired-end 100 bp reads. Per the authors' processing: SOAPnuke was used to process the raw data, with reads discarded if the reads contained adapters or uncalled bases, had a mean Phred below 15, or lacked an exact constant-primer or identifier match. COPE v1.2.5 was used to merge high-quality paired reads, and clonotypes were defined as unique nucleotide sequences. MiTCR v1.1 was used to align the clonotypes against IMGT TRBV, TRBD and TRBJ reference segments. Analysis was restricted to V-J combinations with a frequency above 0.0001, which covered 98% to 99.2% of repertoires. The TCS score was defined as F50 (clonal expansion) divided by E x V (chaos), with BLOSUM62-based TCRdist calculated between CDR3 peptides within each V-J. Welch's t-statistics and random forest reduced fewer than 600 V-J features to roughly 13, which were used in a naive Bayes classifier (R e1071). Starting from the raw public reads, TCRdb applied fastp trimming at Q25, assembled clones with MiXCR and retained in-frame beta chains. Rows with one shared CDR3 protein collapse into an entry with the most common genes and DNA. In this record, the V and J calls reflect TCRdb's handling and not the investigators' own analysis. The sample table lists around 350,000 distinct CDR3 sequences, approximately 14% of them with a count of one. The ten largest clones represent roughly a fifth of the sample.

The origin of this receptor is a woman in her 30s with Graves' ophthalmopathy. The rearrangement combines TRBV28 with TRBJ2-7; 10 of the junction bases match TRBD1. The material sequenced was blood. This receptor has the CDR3 CASRTGQGSSYEQYF. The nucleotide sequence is TGTGCCAGCAGGACGGGACAGGGGAGCTCCTACGAGCAGTACTTC.